The rows below give T cell receptor beta chains drawn from one sample of a study of cytomegalovirus exposure and HLA in healthy donors. Sequenced by immunoSEQ multiplex PCR; TCRdb stores in-frame clones only, minus some. Seen here are some 110,000 clones, under 85% observed once, and the top ten hold about 4.9%. Sequencing input: PBMCs. The receptors originated from a man younger than 45 in good health and CMV-seropositive. Both conserved end residues are part of each CDR3. The D gene is left open where the match is weak. Only some rows state a clone size, as once, few, many or a class for expanded clones.

.	.	TRBV7-8	TRBJ2-7	CASSWSGVTYEQYF	TGTGCCAGCAGCTGGTCCGGGGTCACCTACGAGCAGTACTTC
TRBD1	.	TRBV19	TRBJ2-6	CASSIDRGTSGANVLTF	TGTGCCAGTAGTATTGACAGGGGGACCTCTGGGGCCAACGTCCTGACTTTC
.	.	TRBV9	TRBJ2-2	CASSPRPAGELFF	TGTGCCAGCAGCCCGCGTCCTGCCGGGGAGCTGTTTTTT
TRBD1	.	TRBV10-3	TRBJ2-7	CAISESTGAPYEQYF	TGTGCCATCAGTGAGTCGACAGGGGCCCCCTACGAGCAGTACTTC
TRBD1	few	TRBV19	TRBJ1-1	CASSPTGGRAEAFF	TGTGCCAGTAGTCCCACAGGGGGTCGCGCTGAAGCTTTCTTT
TRBD1	many	TRBV6-5	TRBJ1-3	CASGWDSRSGNTIYF	TGTGCCAGCGGCTGGGACAGCCGCTCTGGAAACACCATATATTTT
.	few	TRBV6-1	TRBJ2-7	CASGHAKYF	TGTGCCAGCGGGCACGCGAAGTACTTC
.	.	TRBV9	TRBJ2-2	CASSPTEARGELFF	TGTGCCAGCAGCCCCACAGAAGCCCGCGGGGAGCTGTTTTTT
.	.	TRBV7-9	TRBJ2-7	CSSSQGWAREDYEQYF	TGTTCCAGCAGCCAAGGGTGGGCCAGGGAGGACTACGAGCAGTACTTC
TRBD1	.	TRBV10-3	TRBJ1-6	CAISGTGGVDDNSPLHF	TGTGCCATCAGTGGGACAGGGGGCGTAGATGATAATTCACCCCTCCACTTT
TRBD2	few	TRBV29-1	TRBJ2-3	CSVILAGASTDTQYF	TGCAGCGTTATACTAGCGGGGGCTAGCACAGATACGCAGTATTTT
TRBD1	.	TRBV5-1	TRBJ2-7	CASSFDPRDRGFVGHSYEQYF	TGCGCCAGCAGCTTTGACCCCCGGGACAGGGGTTTTGTGGGGCACTCCTACGAGCAGTACTTC
TRBD1	.	TRBV28	TRBJ1-2	CASSPGQRANYGYTF	TGTGCCAGCAGCCCGGGACAGAGAGCTAACTATGGCTACACCTTC
TRBD2	.	TRBV6-5	TRBJ2-2	CASRLGLGGAGELFF	TGTGCCAGCAGATTGGGACTGGGAGGGGCCGGGGAGCTGTTTTTT
.	few	TRBV28	TRBJ2-3	CASSESTASTDTQYF	TGTGCCAGCAGCGAAAGCACAGCTAGCACAGATACGCAGTATTTT
TRBD1	few	TRBV13	TRBJ2-7	CASSLRQGFYEQYF	TGTGCCAGCAGCTTGCGACAGGGGTTTTACGAGCAGTACTTC